This is a list of T cell receptor beta chains from one sample in a study of T cells in Graves' hyperthyroidism and ophthalmopathy. In TCRdb, the multiplex PCR reads were re-called with MiXCR into one record per CDR3 protein. This sample has a few hundred thousand distinct CDR3 sequences, with approximately 21% found just once. Material: blood. The source is a young man with Graves' ophthalmopathy. CDR3s leave out the opening cysteine and the closing phenylalanine or tryptophan.

V,CDR3
TRBV2,ASSEDEGQWYGYT
TRBV11-2,ASTKSGLAGGMDEQF
TRBV30,AWRPGGGPWGEQY
TRBV19,ASSIFYSSGSSYNEQF
TRBV5-1,ASSPPSYEQY
TRBV19,ASSIVGGLNTEAF
TRBV6-5,ASSYSTSSGQETQY
TRBV12-3/TRBV12-4,ASSADRYNEQF
TRBV6-1,ASSGGVKTQY
TRBV7-6,ASSLALDSRAYEQY
TRBV30,AWSTQVNTEAF
TRBV6-5,ASSYGEAPDTQY
TRBV5-1,ASSLANGQLPSYEQY
TRBV20-1,SARDGGGLYNEQF
TRBV3-1,ASSQSYEQY
TRBV20-1,SARTSSNEQF
TRBV18,ASSPTGPPVTDTQY
TRBV12-3/TRBV12-4,ASSPWDTRGEQY
TRBV20-1,SAFLTSGFTYNEQF
TRBV12-3/TRBV12-4,ASTRKSSYNEQF
TRBV6-1,ASSPVASYEQY
TRBV7-2,ASSEQGDTIY
TRBV11-2,ASSLRFGLEAF
TRBV29-1,SVGIGGDPIRELF